Sequencing of this TCR beta chain was carried out in a study of control samples from healthy donors and cancer patients. The table came from immunoSEQ multiplex PCR; TCRdb's copy has only in-frame clones and leaves some out. The sample shows about 120,000 clones, 75% to 90% of them seen only once. The CDR3 runs 16 residues. Trimming removed 4 bases from V and 2 bases from J, with 17 bases in between. Germline loops: CDR1 LGHDT, CDR2 YNNKEL (reference sequence). The TCR was taken from a woman in her forties or fifties with colorectal cancer. The chain is built from TRBV3-1 (or the pseudogene TRBV3-2) and TRBJ2-5, with a possible D match to TRBD2 (5 bases). Sequencing was carried out using PBMCs. DNA for the CDR3: TGTGCCAGCAGCCGAACTTTGGGTCTAGCTCAAGAGACCCAGTACTTC. As protein: CASSRTLGLAQETQYF.